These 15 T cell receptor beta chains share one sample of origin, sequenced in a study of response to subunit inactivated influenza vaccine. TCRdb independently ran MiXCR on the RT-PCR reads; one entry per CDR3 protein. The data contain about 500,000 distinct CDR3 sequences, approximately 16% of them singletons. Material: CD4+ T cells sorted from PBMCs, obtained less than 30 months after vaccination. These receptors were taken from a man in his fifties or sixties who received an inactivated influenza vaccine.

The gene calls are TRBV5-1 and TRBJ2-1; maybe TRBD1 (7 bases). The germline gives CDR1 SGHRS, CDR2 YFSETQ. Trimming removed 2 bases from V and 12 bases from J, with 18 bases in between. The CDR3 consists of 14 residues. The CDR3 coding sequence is TGCGCCAGCAGCTTTGGAGGGGGCAATCTAGTGCAGTTCTTC. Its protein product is CASSFGGGNLVQFF.

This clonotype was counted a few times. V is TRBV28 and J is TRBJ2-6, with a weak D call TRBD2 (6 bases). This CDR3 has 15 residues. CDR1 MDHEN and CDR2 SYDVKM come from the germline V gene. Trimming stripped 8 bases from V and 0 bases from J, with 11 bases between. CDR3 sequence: CASETSSSGANVLTF. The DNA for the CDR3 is TGTGCCAGCGAGACTAGTTCCTCTGGGGCCAACGTCCTGACTTTC.

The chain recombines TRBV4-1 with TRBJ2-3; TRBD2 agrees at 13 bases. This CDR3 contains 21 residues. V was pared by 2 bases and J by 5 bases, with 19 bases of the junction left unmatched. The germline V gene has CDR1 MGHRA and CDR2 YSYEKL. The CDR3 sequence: CASSQFFPPRGLAGKGDTQYF. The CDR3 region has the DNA TGCGCCAGCAGCCAATTCTTTCCCCCTAGGGGACTAGCGGGAAAAGGAGATACGCAGTATTTT.

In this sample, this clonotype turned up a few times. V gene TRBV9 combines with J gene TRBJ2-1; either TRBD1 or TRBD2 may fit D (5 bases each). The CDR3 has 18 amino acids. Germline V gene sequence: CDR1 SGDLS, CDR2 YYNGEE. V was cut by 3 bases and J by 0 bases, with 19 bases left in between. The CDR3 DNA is TGTGCCAGCAGCGCTCACGGGTCGGGGCCCAGCTCCTACAATGAGCAGTTCTTC. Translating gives CASSAHGSGPSSYNEQFF.

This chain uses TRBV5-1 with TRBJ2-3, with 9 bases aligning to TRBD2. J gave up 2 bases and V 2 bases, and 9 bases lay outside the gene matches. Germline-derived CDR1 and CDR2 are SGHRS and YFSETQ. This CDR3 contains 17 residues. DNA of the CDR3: TGCGCCAGCAGCTTCGAGGGGACTAGCAGACTCACAGATACGCAGTATTTT. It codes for CASSFEGTSRLTDTQYF.

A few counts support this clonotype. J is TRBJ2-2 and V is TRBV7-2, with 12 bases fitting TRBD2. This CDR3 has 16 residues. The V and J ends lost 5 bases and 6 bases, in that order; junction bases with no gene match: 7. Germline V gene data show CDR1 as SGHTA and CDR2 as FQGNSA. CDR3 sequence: CASSLSSGGAAGELFF. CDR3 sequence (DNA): TGTGCCAGCAGCCTTTCTAGCGGGGGGGCTGCCGGGGAGCTGTTTTTT.

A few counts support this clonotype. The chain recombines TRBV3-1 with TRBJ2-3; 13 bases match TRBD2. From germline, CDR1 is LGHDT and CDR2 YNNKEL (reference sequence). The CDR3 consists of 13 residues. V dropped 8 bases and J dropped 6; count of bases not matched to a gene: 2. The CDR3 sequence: CASGTSGTDTQYF. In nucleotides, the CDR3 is TGTGCCAGCGGGACTAGCGGGACGGATACGCAGTATTTT.

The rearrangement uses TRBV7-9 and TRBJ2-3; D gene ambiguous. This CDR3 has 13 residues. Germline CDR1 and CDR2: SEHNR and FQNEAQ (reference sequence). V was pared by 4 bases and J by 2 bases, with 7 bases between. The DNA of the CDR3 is TGTGCCAGCAGCTCCGGCACCACAGATACGCAGTATTTT. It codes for CASSSGTTDTQYF.

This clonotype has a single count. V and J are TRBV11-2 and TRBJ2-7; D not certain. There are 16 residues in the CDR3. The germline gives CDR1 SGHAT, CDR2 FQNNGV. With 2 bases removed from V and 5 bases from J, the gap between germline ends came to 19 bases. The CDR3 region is CASSLLGQNLKDEQYF. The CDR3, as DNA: TGTGCCAGCAGCTTATTGGGTCAAAACTTAAAGGACGAGCAGTACTTC.

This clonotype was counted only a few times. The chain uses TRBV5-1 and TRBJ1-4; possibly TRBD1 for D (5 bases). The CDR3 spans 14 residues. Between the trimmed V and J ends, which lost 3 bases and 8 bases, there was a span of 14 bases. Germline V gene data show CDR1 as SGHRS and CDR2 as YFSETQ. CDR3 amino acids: CASSSTSGVEKLFF. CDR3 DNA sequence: TGCGCCAGCAGCTCGACATCGGGGGTGGAAAAACTGTTTTTT.

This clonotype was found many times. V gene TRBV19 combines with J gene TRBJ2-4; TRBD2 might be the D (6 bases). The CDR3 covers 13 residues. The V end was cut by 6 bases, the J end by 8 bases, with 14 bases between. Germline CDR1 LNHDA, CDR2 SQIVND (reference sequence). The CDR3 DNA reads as TGTGCCAGTAGCCCTCGGGGGTATGACATTCAGTACTTC. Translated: CASSPRGYDIQYF.

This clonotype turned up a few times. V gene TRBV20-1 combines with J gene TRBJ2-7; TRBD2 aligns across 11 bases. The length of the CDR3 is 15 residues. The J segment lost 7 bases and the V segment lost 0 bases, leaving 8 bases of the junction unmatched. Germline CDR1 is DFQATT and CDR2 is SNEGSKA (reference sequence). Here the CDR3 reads CSARDLLAGVGEQYF. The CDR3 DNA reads TGCAGTGCTAGAGATCTACTAGCGGGAGTTGGGGAGCAGTACTTC.

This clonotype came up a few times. The CDR3 sequence: CSARGLLAISSYNEQFF. CDR3 nucleotide sequence: TGCAGTGCTAGAGGCCTACTAGCGATTAGCTCCTACAATGAGCAGTTCTTC. The rearrangement uses TRBV20-1 and TRBJ2-1; 7 bases are a match to TRBD2. The CDR3 contains 17 residues. After removal of 1 base from V and 0 bases from J, the junction contained 9 bases not matched to a gene. CDR1 is DFQATT and CDR2 is SNEGSKA in the germline V gene (reference sequence).

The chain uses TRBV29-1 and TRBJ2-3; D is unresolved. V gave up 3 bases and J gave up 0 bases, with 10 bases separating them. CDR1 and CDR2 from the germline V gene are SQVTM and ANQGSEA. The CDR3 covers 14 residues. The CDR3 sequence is CSVEARLSTDTQYF. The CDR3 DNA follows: TGCAGCGTTGAGGCGCGGCTCAGCACAGATACGCAGTATTTT.

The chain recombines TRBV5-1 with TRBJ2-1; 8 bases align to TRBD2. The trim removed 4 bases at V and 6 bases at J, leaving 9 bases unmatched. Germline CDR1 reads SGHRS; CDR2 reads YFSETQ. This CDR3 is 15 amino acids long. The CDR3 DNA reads TGCGCCAGCAGCCCGGCCACGGGAGGGTTCAATGAGCAGTTCTTC. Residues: CASSPATGGFNEQFF.